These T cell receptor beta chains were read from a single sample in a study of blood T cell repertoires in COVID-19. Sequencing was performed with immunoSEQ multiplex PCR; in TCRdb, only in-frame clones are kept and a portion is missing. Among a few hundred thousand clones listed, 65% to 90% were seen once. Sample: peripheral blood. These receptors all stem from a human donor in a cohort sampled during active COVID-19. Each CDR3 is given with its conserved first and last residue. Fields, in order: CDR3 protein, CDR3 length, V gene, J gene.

CDR3 protein: CASSDRANYGYTF; CDR3 length: 13; V gene: TRBV27; J gene: TRBJ1-2
CDR3 protein: CASSLTGLGDTGELFF; CDR3 length: 16; V gene: TRBV5-1; J gene: TRBJ2-2
CDR3 protein: CASSLARGRWEKLFF; CDR3 length: 15; V gene: TRBV5-6; J gene: TRBJ1-4
CDR3 protein: CASSVANEQFF; CDR3 length: 11; V gene: TRBV9; J gene: TRBJ2-1
CDR3 protein: CASSFMYEQYF; CDR3 length: 11; V gene: TRBV12-3/TRBV12-4; J gene: TRBJ2-7
CDR3 protein: CASSLLSRTGVFEAFF; CDR3 length: 16; V gene: TRBV27; J gene: TRBJ1-1
CDR3 protein: CAWSGHRGYSEAFF; CDR3 length: 14; V gene: TRBV30; J gene: TRBJ1-1
CDR3 protein: CASSATSGGNTEAFF; CDR3 length: 15; V gene: TRBV2; J gene: TRBJ1-1
CDR3 protein: CASSIARRGTGELFF; CDR3 length: 15; V gene: TRBV19; J gene: TRBJ2-2
CDR3 protein: CASTPTGGGAGELFF; CDR3 length: 15; V gene: TRBV19; J gene: TRBJ2-2
CDR3 protein: CASMIEAVWTEAFF; CDR3 length: 14; V gene: TRBV2; J gene: TRBJ1-1
CDR3 protein: CASSDVAGRGYEQYF; CDR3 length: 15; V gene: TRBV6-1; J gene: TRBJ2-7
CDR3 protein: CASSLESRPFYGYTF; CDR3 length: 15; V gene: TRBV11-2; J gene: TRBJ1-2
CDR3 protein: CASSLSRGRGTNEKLFF; CDR3 length: 17; V gene: TRBV11-2; J gene: TRBJ1-4
CDR3 protein: CASKGGGPLVSPLHF; CDR3 length: 15; V gene: TRBV2; J gene: TRBJ1-6
CDR3 protein: CASSIVIPAEAFF; CDR3 length: 13; V gene: TRBV19; J gene: TRBJ1-1
CDR3 protein: CASSVEGLAGASTDTQYF; CDR3 length: 18; V gene: TRBV9; J gene: TRBJ2-3
CDR3 protein: CASSVWDTSGNTIYF; CDR3 length: 15; V gene: TRBV9; J gene: TRBJ1-3
CDR3 protein: CASSGTSGPYNEQFF; CDR3 length: 15; V gene: TRBV7-3; J gene: TRBJ2-1
CDR3 protein: CASSQSRLAGWVDTGELFF; CDR3 length: 19; V gene: TRBV23-1; J gene: TRBJ2-2
CDR3 protein: CAISETSGGYEQYF; CDR3 length: 14; V gene: TRBV10-3; J gene: TRBJ2-7
CDR3 protein: CATSIKGQETQYF; CDR3 length: 13; V gene: TRBV15; J gene: TRBJ2-5
CDR3 protein: CASSYGYYEQYF; CDR3 length: 12; V gene: TRBV12-3/TRBV12-4; J gene: TRBJ2-7